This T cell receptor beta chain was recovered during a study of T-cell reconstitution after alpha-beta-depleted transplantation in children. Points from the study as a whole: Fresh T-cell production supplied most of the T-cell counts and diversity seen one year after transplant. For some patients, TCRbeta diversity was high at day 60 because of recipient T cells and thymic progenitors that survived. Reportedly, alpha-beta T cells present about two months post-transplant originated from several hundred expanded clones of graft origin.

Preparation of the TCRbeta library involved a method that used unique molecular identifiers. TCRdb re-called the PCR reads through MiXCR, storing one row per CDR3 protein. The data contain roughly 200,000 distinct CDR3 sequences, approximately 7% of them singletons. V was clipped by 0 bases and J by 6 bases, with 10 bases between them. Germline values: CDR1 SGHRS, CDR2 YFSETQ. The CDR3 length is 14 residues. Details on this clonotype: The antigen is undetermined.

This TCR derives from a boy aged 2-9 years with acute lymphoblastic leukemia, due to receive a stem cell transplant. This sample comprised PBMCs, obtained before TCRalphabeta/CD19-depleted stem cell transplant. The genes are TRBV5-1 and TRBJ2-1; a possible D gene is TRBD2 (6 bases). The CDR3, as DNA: TGCGCCAGCAGCTTGGTGGAGGGGATCAATGAGCAGTTCTTC. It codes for CASSLVEGINEQFF.